This T cell receptor beta chain was sequenced in a study of OX40 agonist ivuxolimab in advanced cancers. Sequenced by immunoSEQ multiplex PCR; TCRdb stores in-frame clones only, minus some. This table holds about 72,000 clones, 88% found once. General study findings and limits: Partial responders dosed at 0.1-3.0 mg/kg displayed clonal expansion ranking among the lowest. Several nonresponders also turned out to have low normalized T-cell clonal expansion.

On this clone: Its antigen is as yet unknown.

Sequencing used CD4+ or CD8+ T cells sorted from blood, obtained in a trial of the OX40 agonist ivuxolimab. The sequence was collected from an adult with an advanced solid tumor such as melanoma, head and neck, liver or kidney cancer.

CDR3 sequence: CASSLAASGNTIYF. DNA for the CDR3: TGTGCCAGCAGCTTAGCCGCATCCGGAAACACCATATATTTT. The rearrangement links TRBV7-8 to TRBJ1-3; no reliable D call. Trimming removed 0 bases from V and 4 bases from J, with 7 bases in between. Per the germline V gene, CDR1 is SGHVS and CDR2 is FQNEAQ. The CDR3 loop spans 14 amino acids. The full variable domain, rest sourced from reference TRBV7-8 and TRBJ1-3, is GAGVSQSPRYKVAKRGQDVALRCDPISGHVSLFWYQQALGQGPEFLTYFQNEAQLDKSGLPSDRFFAERPEGSVSTLKIQRTQQEDSAVYLCASSLAASGNTIYFGEGSWLTVV.